This T cell receptor beta chain originates from a study of blood T cell repertoires in COVID-19. On the study more broadly: Whether acute or convalescent, the COVID-19 samples came from the United States, Italy and Spain. Sources were T cells, B-cell-depleted T cells, or PBMCs; the material itself was cDNA or gDNA.

Original methodology: Estimation of nucleated cell counts relied on the amplification of reference gene primers. This table comes from immunoSEQ multiplex PCR, and its TCRdb copy is limited to in-frame clones, with some not included. V and J calls and clone size come straight from that table; D and trimming were deduced from the DNA. The sample shows roughly 140,000 clones, 70% to 90% of them seen only once. This CDR3 has 12 residues. The ends were cut back, 9 bases at V and 3 bases at J, with 9 bases in the middle. This TCR came from an elderly woman with acute or convalescent COVID-19. The chain joins TRBV12-3 or TRBV12-4 to TRBJ1-3, with a tentative D call TRBD1 (6 bases). Sequencing was carried out using peripheral blood. The CDR3 DNA follows: TGTGCCAGTAGGACAGATGGAAACACCATATATTTT. The encoded protein is CASRTDGNTIYF.